This TCR beta chain was captured in a study of glioma-infiltrating T cells. Regarding the study as a whole: Gliomas, especially low-grade, showed above-expected tissue-blood divergence; non-neoplastic patients showed below.

CDR3 length: 14 residues. The germline V gene has CDR1 MNHEY and CDR2 SMNVEV (reference sequence). The iRepertoire nested amplicon-rescue multiplex PCR amplified TCR alpha and beta CDR3s from RNA. Each CDR3 protein gets one entry after TCRdb re-called the multiplex PCR reads with MiXCR. Among 45,000 or so distinct CDR3 sequences listed, approximately 20% were seen once. About this clonotype itself: Its antigen remains unknown.

This sequence joins TRBV27 and TRBJ1-5; D is perhaps TRBD1 (5 bases). The specimen sequenced was glioma tissue, nonneoplastic brain tissue, or PBMCs (not recorded which). The receptor comes from a human donor with low-grade glioma or glioblastoma, undergoing nonglioma brain surgery, or in good health (not recorded which). The CDR3 loop is CVSSPRDSGQPQHF. In DNA, the CDR3 is TGTGTTAGCAGTCCCAGGGATAGCGGTCAGCCCCAGCATTTT.